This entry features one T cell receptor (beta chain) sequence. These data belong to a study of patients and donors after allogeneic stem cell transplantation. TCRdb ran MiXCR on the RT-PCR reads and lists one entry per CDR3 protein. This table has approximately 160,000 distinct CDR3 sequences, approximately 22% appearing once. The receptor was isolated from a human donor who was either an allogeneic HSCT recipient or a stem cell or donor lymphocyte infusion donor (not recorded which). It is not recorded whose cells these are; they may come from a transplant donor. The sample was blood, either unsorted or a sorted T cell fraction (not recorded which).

CDR3 bases: TGCGCCAGCAGCTTTAGCGGGGGGTCCTACAATGAGCAGTTCTTC. This codes for CASSFSGGSYNEQFF. This rearrangement joins TRBV5-1 to TRBJ2-1, with 10 bases identical to TRBD2. The CDR3 has 15 residues. Germline trimming cut 2 bases from V and 1 base from J; bases unmatched to any gene: 0. Germline assignment: CDR1 SGHRS and CDR2 YFSETQ.